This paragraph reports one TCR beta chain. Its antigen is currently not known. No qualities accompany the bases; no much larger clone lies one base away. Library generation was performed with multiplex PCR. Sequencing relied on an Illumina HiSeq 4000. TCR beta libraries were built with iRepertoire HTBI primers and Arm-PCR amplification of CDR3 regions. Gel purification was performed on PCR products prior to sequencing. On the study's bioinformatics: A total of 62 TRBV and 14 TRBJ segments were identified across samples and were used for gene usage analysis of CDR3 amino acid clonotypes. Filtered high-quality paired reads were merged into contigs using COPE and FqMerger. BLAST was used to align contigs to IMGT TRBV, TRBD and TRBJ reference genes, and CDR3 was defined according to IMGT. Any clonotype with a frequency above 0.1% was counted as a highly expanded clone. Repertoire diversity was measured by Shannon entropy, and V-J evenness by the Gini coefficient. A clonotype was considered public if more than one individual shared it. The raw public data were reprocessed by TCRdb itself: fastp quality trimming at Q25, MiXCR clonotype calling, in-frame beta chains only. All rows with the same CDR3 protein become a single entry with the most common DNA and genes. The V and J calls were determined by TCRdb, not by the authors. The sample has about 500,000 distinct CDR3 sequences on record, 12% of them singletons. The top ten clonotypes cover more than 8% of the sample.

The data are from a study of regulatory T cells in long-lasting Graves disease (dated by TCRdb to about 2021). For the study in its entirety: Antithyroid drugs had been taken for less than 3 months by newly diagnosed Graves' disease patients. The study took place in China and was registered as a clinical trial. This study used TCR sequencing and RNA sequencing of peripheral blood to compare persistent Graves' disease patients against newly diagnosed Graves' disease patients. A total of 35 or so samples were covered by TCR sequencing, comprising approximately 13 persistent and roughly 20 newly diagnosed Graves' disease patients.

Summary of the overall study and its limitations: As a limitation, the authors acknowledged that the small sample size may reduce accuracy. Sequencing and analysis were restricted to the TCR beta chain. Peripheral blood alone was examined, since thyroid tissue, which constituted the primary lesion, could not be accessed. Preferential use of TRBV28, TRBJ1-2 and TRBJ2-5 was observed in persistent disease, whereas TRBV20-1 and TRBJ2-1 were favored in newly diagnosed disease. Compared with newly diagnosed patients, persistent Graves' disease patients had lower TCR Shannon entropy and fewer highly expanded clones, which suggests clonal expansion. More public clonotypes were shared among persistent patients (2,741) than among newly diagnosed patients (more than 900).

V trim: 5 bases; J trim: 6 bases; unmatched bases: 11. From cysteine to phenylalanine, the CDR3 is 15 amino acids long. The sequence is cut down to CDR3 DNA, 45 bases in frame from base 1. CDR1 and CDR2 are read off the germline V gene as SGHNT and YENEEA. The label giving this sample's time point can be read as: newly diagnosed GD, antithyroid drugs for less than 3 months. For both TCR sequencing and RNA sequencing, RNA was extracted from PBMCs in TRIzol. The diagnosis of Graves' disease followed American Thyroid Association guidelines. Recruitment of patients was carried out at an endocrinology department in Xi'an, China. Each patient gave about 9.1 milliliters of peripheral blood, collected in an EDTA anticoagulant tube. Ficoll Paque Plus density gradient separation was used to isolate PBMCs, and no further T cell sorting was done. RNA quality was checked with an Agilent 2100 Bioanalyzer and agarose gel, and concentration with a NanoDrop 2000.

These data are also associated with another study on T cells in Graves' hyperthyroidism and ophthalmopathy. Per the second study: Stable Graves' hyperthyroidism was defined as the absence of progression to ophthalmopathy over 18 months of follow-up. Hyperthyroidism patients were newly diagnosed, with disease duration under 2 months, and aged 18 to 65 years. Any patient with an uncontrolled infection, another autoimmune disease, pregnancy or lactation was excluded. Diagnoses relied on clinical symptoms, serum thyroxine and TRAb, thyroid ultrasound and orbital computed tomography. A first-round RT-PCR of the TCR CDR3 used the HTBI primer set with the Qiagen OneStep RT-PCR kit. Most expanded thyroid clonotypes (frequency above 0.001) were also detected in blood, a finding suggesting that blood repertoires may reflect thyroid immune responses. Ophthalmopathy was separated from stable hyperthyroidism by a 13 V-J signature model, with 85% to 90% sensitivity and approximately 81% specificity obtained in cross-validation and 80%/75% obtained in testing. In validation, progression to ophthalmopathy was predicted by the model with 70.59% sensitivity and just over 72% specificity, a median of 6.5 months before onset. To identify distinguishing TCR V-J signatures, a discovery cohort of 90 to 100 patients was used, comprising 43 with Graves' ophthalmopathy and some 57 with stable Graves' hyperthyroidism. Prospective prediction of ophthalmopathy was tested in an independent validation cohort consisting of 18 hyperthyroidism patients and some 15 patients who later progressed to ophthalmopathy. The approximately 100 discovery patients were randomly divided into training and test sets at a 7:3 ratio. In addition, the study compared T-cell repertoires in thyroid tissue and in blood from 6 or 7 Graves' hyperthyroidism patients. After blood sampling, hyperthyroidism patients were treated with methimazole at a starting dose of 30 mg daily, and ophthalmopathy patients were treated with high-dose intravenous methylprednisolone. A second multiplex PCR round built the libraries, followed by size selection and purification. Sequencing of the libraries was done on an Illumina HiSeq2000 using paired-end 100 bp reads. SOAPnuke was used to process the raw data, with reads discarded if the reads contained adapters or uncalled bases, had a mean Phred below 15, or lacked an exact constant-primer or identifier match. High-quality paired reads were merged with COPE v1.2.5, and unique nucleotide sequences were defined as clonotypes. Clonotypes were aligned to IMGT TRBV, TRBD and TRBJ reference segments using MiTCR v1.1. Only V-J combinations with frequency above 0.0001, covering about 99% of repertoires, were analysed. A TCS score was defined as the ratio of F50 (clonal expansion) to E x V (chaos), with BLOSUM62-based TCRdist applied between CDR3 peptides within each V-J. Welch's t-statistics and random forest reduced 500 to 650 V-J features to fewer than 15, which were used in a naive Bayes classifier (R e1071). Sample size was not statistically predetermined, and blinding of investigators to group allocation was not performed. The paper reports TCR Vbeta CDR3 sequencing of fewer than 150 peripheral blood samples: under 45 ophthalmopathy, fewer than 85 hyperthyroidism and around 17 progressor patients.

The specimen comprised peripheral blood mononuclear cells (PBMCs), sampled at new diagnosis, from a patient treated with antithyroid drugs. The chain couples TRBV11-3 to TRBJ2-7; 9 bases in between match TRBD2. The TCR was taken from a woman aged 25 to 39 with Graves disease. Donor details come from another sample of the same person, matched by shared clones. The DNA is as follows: TGTGCCAGCAGCAACACTGTGGGACTAGCAGGCGAGCAGTACTTC. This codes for CASSNTVGLAGEQYF.